The subject of this entry is one TCR beta chain. Its antigen remains unknown. V shed 3 bases, J shed 5 bases, and the junction held 6 bases outside the gene matches. The CDR3 sequence is 15 residues long. This record belongs to a study of response to subunit inactivated influenza vaccine. TCRdb ran MiXCR on the RT-PCR reads and lists one entry per CDR3 protein. The sample consists of about 520,000 distinct CDR3 sequences, 25% of them appearing once. Study observations and caveats: The authors suggested that few new T cells are recruited per seasonal influenza vaccination.

V and J are TRBV12-3 or TRBV12-4 and TRBJ2-5, with 10 bases aligning to TRBD2. The sample consisted of CD4+ T cells sorted from PBMCs, taken roughly 5 days after vaccination. The TCR originated in a man aged 50-59 years who received an inactivated influenza vaccine. DNA of the CDR3: TGTGCCAGCAGTTTGGTAGCGGGGGGTTATGAGACCCAGTACTTC. Protein product: CASSLVAGGYETQYF.